Listed below are T cell receptor beta chains from one sample, sequenced in a study of T cells in Graves' hyperthyroidism and ophthalmopathy. TCRdb re-derived calls from the multiplex PCR reads in MiXCR, one entry per CDR3 protein. Seen here are fewer than 700,000 distinct CDR3 sequences, about a sixth observed once, and the top ten hold approximately 3.9%. The sequenced sample was blood. The receptor source for this set is a woman aged 30 to 39 with Graves' hyperthyroidism. CDR3s include the opening cysteine and the closing phenylalanine or tryptophan. Fields, in order: V gene, J gene, clone size, D gene, CDR3 DNA, CDR3 protein. D genes are given only for firm matches. Not all rows give a size; the values are once, few, many and, for expanded clones, a class.

V: TRBV6-1
J: TRBJ1-1
size: many
D: TRBD1
DNA: TGTGCCAGCAGTTGGGGACAGGCCGTGAACACTGAAGCTTTCTTT
CDR3: CASSWGQAVNTEAFF

V: TRBV6-5
J: TRBJ1-5
size: many
D: -
DNA: TGTGCCAGCAGTCCCGGACGCAGCAATCAGCCCCAGCATTTT
CDR3: CASSPGRSNQPQHF

V: TRBV9
J: TRBJ1-2
size: -
D: -
DNA: TGTGCCAGCACCACCCGCCAGACAGCCATCTATGGCTACACCTTC
CDR3: CASTTRQTAIYGYTF

V: TRBV9
J: TRBJ1-3
size: -
D: -
DNA: TGTGCCAGCAGCGCCCGGGCCCTCTCTGGAAACACCATATATTTT
CDR3: CASSARALSGNTIYF

V: TRBV6-1
J: TRBJ2-3
size: -
D: TRBD2
DNA: TGTGCCAGCAGTCAGCGGGAGAGCACAGATACGCAGTATTTT
CDR3: CASSQRESTDTQYF

V: TRBV3-1
J: TRBJ2-2
size: -
D: -
DNA: TGTGCCAGCAGCCAAGCAAGGGGGAGCGGAACGAACACCGGGGAGCTGTTTTTT
CDR3: CASSQARGSGTNTGELFF

V: TRBV20-1
J: TRBJ2-7
size: -
D: -
DNA: TGCAGTGCTAGAGATCTGACAGGCCCCTACGAGCAGTACTTC
CDR3: CSARDLTGPYEQYF

V: TRBV27
J: TRBJ2-1
size: many
D: TRBD2
DNA: TGTGCCAGCAGTTCGCTAGCGGAGCTCTCCTACAATGAGCAGTTCTTC
CDR3: CASSSLAELSYNEQFF

V: TRBV27
J: TRBJ2-4
size: few
D: -
DNA: TGTGCCAGCAGTTTACGGCTAGGATCCAAAAACATTCAGTACTTC
CDR3: CASSLRLGSKNIQYF

V: TRBV12-3/TRBV12-4
J: TRBJ2-1
size: -
D: TRBD1
DNA: TGTGCCAGCAGTGGACAGGGGACTCGCTCCTACAATGAGCAGTTCTTC
CDR3: CASSGQGTRSYNEQFF

V: TRBV6-9
J: TRBJ2-2
size: -
D: -
DNA: TGTGCCAGCAGTTACGGTCTTACGAACACCGGGGAGCTGTTTTTT
CDR3: CASSYGLTNTGELFF

V: TRBV12-3/TRBV12-4
J: TRBJ1-5
size: many
D: TRBD1
DNA: TGTGCCAGCAGTTTGGGACAGGGAAGGGAGCAGCCCCAGCATTTT
CDR3: CASSLGQGREQPQHF

V: TRBV6-1
J: TRBJ2-1
size: -
D: -
DNA: TGTGCCAGCAGTGGATTTGTTGGGGGAGACGAGCAGTTCTTC
CDR3: CASSGFVGGDEQFF

V: TRBV20-1
J: TRBJ2-7
size: -
D: -
DNA: TGCAGTGCTAGGAACAGACGTCACTCCTACGAGCAGTACTTC
CDR3: CSARNRRHSYEQYF

V: TRBV27
J: TRBJ2-3
size: -
D: -
DNA: TGTGCCAGCAGTAGCTCGCAGCCACCAACTAGCACAGATACGCAGTATTTT
CDR3: CASSSSQPPTSTDTQYF

V: TRBV4-1
J: TRBJ1-5
size: -
D: TRBD1
DNA: TGCGCCAGCAGCCAAGTTGGGCTGAGGACAGGGGAAAAGTATAGCAATCAGCCCCAGCATTTT
CDR3: CASSQVGLRTGEKYSNQPQHF

V: TRBV20-1
J: TRBJ2-1
size: many
D: -
DNA: TGCAGTGCTAGTCCACGAGGAACGGGGTACAATGAGCAGTTCTTC
CDR3: CSASPRGTGYNEQFF

V: TRBV20-1
J: TRBJ2-3
size: many
D: TRBD2
DNA: TGCAGTGCTACCCCCGTCGGGGTAGCGGGAGGTCGAGATACGCAGTATTTT
CDR3: CSATPVGVAGGRDTQYF

V: TRBV7-9
J: TRBJ2-7
size: many
D: -
DNA: TGTGCCAGCAGCCGTTACCAGCTATTAGACGAGCAGTACTTC
CDR3: CASSRYQLLDEQYF

V: TRBV12-3/TRBV12-4
J: TRBJ1-1
size: many
D: -
DNA: TGTGCCAGCAGTTTTAATCTTAGAGGGGGAACGAACACTGAAGCTTTCTTT
CDR3: CASSFNLRGGTNTEAFF

V: TRBV2
J: TRBJ1-2
size: many
D: -
DNA: TGTGCCAGCAGTGAACGCGTCCAGCCCTATGGCTACACCTTC
CDR3: CASSERVQPYGYTF

V: TRBV27
J: TRBJ2-7
size: many
D: TRBD1
DNA: TGTGCCAGCAGTCTGCGGACAGGAGTTATCTACGAGCAGTACTTC
CDR3: CASSLRTGVIYEQYF

V: TRBV5-1
J: TRBJ2-4
size: few
D: -
DNA: TGCGCCAGCAGCGGTGGCGGGACGGGGGACATTCAGTACTTC
CDR3: CASSGGGTGDIQYF

V: TRBV28
J: TRBJ2-5
size: once
D: TRBD2
DNA: TGTGCCAGCAGTCAGCGGACTAGCGGGAGAGAGACCCAGTACTTC
CDR3: CASSQRTSGRETQYF

V: TRBV5-1
J: TRBJ2-6
size: few
D: TRBD2
DNA: TGCGCCAGCAGCTGGGGACTAGCGGGAGATGGGGCCAACGTCCTGACTTTC
CDR3: CASSWGLAGDGANVLTF

V: TRBV25-1
J: TRBJ2-2
size: -
D: TRBD2
DNA: TGTGCCAGCAGTTCAAAGACTAGCGGCTACACCGGGGAGCTGTTTTTT
CDR3: CASSSKTSGYTGELFF

V: TRBV28
J: TRBJ1-1
size: many
D: -
DNA: TGTGCCAGCAGTCAGATCTTGAACACTGAAGCTTTCTTT
CDR3: CASSQILNTEAFF

V: TRBV7-9
J: TRBJ1-5
size: -
D: -
DNA: TGTGCCAGCAGCTTAGCGCCGACTAGCGGCGAGCATTTT
CDR3: CASSLAPTSGEHF

V: TRBV28
J: TRBJ1-1
size: many
D: -
DNA: TGTGCCAGCACCTCTCGGGGATTGAGGAACACTGAAGCTTTCTTT
CDR3: CASTSRGLRNTEAFF

V: TRBV19
J: TRBJ2-2
size: -
D: TRBD1
DNA: TGTGCCAGTGGGGACAGCCTGAACACCGGGGAGCTGTTTTTT
CDR3: CASGDSLNTGELFF

V: TRBV7-8
J: TRBJ2-7
size: few
D: -
DNA: TGTGCCAGCAGCTTAGATTCCCCTGATCACGAGCAGTACTTC
CDR3: CASSLDSPDHEQYF